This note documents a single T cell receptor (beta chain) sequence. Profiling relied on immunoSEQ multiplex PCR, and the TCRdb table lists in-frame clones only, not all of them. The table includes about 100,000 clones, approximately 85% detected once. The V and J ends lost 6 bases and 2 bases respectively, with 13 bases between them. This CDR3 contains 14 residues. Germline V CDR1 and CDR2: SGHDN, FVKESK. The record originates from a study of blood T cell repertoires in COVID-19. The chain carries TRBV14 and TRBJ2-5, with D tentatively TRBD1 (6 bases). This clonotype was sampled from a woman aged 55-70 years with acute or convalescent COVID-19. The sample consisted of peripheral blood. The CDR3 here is CASRGHGRQETQYF. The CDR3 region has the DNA TGTGCCAGCAGGGGACACGGACGACAAGAGACCCAGTACTTC.